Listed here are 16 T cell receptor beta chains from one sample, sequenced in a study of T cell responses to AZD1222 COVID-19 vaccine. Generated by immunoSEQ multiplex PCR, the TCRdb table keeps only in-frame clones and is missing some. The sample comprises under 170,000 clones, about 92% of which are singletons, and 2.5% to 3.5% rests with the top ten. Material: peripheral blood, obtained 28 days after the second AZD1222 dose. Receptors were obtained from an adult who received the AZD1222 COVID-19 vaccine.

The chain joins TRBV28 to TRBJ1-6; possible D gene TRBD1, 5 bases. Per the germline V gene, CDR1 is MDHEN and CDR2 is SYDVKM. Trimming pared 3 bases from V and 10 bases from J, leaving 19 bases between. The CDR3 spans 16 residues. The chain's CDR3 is CASSLYSAGPHSPLHF. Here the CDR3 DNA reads TGTGCCAGCAGTTTGTATAGTGCAGGGCCGCACTCACCCCTCCACTTT.

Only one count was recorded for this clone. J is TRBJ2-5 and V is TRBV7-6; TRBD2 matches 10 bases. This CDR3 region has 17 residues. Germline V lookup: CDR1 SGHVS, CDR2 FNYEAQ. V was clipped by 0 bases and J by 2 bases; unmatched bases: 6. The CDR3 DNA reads TGTGCCAGCAGCTTAGCGCAGGCTAGCGGGGGTCAAGAGACCCAGTACTTC. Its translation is CASSLAQASGGQETQYF. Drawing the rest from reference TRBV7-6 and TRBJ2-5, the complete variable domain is GAGVSQSPRYKVTKRGQDVALRCDPISGHVSLYWYRQALGQGPEFLTYFNYEAQQDKSGLPNDRFSAERPEGSISTLTIQRTEQRDSAMYRCASSLAQASGGQETQYFGPGTRLLVL.

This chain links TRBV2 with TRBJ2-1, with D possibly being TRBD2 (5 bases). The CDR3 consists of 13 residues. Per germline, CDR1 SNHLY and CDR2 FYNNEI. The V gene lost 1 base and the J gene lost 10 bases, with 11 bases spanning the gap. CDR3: CASSEESSGEQFF. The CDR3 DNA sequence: TGTGCCAGCAGTGAAGAAAGTTCGGGGGAGCAGTTCTTC.

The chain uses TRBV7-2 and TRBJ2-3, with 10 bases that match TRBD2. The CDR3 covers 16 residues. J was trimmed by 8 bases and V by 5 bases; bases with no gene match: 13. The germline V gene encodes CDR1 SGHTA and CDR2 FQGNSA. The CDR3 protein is CASSPSSGSPPSTQYF. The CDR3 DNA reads TGTGCCAGCAGCCCATCTAGCGGGAGTCCCCCGAGTACGCAGTATTTT.

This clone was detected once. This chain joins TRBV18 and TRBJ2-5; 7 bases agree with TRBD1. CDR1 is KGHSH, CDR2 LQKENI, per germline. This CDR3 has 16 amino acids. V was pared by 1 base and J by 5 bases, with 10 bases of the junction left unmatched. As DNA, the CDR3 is TGTGCCAGCTCACCACGGGCCGACAGGGCTGGGGAGACCCAGTACTTC. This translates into CASSPRADRAGETQYF.

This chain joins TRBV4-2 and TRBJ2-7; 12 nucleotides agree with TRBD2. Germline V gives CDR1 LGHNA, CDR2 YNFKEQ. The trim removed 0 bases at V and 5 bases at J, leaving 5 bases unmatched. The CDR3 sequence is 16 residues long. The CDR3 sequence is CASSQETSGSLHEQYF. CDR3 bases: TGTGCCAGCAGCCAAGAGACTAGCGGGAGTCTCCACGAGCAGTACTTC.

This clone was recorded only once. CDR3 sequence: CASSQEGSGELFF. CDR3 nucleotide sequence: TGCGCCAGCAGCCAAGAGGGGTCCGGGGAGCTGTTTTTT. V is TRBV4-3 and J is TRBJ2-2; D unresolved. Trimming pared 0 bases from V and 6 bases from J, leaving 5 bases between. CDR3 length: 13 amino acids. Germline values: CDR1 LGHNA, CDR2 YSLEER.

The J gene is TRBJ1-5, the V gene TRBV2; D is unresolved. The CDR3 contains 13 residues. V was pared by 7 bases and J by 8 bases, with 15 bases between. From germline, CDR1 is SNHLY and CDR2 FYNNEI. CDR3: CASMTQSGEPQHF. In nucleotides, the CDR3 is TGTGCCAGCATGACCCAAAGTGGGGAGCCCCAGCATTTT.

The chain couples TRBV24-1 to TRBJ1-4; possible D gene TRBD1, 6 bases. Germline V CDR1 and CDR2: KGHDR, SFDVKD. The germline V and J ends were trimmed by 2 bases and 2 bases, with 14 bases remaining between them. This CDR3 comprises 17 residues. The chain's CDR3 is CATSDSQGSMTNEKLFF. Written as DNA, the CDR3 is TGTGCCACCAGTGATTCCCAGGGGTCTATGACTAATGAAAAACTGTTTTTT.

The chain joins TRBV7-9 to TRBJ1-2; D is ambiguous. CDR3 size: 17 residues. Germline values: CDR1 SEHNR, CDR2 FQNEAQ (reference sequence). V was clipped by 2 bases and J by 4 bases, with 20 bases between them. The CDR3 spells CASSLRKAGTPGYGYTF. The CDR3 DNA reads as TGTGCCAGCAGCTTAAGAAAGGCAGGAACTCCCGGCTATGGCTACACCTTC.

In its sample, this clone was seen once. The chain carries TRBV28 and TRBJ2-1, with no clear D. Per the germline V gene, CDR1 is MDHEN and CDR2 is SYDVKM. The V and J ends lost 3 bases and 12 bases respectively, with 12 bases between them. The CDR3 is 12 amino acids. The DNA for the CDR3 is TGTGCCAGCAGTTTGTTAGGCGTCGGGCAGTTCTTC. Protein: CASSLLGVGQFF.

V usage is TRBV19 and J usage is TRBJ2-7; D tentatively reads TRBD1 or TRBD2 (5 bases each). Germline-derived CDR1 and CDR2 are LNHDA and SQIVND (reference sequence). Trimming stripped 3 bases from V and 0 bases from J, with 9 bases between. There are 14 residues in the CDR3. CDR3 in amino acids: CASSMGTVSYEQYF. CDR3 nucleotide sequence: TGTGCCAGTAGTATGGGGACGGTCTCCTACGAGCAGTACTTC.

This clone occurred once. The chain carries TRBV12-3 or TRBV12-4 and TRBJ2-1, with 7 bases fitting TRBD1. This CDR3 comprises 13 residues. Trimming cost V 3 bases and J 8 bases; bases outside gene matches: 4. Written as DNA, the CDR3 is TGTGCCAGCAGTTTCCAGGGGGTCGATGAGCAGTTCTTC. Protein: CASSFQGVDEQFF.

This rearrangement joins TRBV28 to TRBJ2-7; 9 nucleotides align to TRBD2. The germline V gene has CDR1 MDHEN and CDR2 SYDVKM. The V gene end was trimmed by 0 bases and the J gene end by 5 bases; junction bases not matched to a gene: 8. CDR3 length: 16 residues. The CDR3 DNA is TGTGCCAGCAGTTTATGGCGGGAGGGCGTCGAAAACGAGCAGTACTTC. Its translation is CASSLWREGVENEQYF.

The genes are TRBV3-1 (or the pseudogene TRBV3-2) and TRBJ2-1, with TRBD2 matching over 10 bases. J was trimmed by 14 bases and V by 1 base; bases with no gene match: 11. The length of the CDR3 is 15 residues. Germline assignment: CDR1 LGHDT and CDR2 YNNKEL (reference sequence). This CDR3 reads CASSQGPGLAEREFF. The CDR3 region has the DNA TGTGCCAGCAGCCAAGGTCCCGGACTAGCGGAGCGGGAGTTCTTC.

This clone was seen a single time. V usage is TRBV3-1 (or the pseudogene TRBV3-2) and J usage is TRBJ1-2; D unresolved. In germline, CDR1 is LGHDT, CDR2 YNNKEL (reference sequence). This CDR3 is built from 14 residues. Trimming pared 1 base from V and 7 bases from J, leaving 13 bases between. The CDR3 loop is CASSQGADRGGYTF. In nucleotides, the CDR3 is TGTGCCAGCAGCCAAGGGGCCGACCGGGGTGGCTACACCTTC.